These T cell receptor beta chains were read from a single sample in a study of neoadjuvant nivolumab and ipilimumab in lung cancer. Assay used: immunoSEQ multiplex PCR; TCRdb lists only in-frame clones, some missing. The sample yields fewer than 30,000 clones, around 86% seen once. The sample was tumor tissue, taken after neoadjuvant nivolumab, alone or with ipilimumab, at or shortly before surgery. The receptors were gathered from an adult with non-small cell lung cancer. Both conserved end residues are part of each CDR3. The order of the fields is D gene, clone size, J gene, V gene, CDR3 protein, CDR3 DNA. D genes are given only for firm matches. The listing skips clone size in some rows; elsewhere it reads once, few, many or a size class.

D: .
size: .
J: TRBJ2-3
V: TRBV18
CDR3: CASSPQTGSTDTQYF
DNA: TGTGCCAGCTCACCACAAACAGGGAGCACAGATACGCAGTATTTT

D: .
size: .
J: TRBJ2-6
V: TRBV30
CDR3: CAWRTDSSGANVLTF
DNA: TGTGCCTGGCGGACAGACAGCTCTGGGGCCAACGTCCTGACTTTC

D: .
size: .
J: TRBJ1-2
V: TRBV6-5
CDR3: CASSSPPGYGYTF
DNA: TGTGCCAGCAGTTCCCCGCCGGGCTATGGCTACACCTTC

D: TRBD1
size: .
J: TRBJ1-5
V: TRBV30
CDR3: CAADRVGQPQHF
DNA: TGTGCCGCGGACAGGGTCGGGCAGCCCCAGCATTTT

D: TRBD1
size: once
J: TRBJ2-5
V: TRBV19
CDR3: CASSIEGTVGETQYF
DNA: TGTGCCAGTAGTATAGAGGGGACAGTGGGCGAGACCCAGTACTTC

D: .
size: .
J: TRBJ1-1
V: TRBV18
CDR3: CASSPRENTEAFF
DNA: TGTGCCAGCTCCCCCCGTGAGAACACTGAAGCTTTCTTT

D: .
size: .
J: TRBJ2-7
V: TRBV6-1
CDR3: CASSPLVAYEQYF
DNA: TGTGCCAGCAGTCCCTTGGTGGCCTACGAGCAGTACTTC

D: .
size: .
J: TRBJ2-5
V: TRBV7-2
CDR3: CASSLSGNQETQYF
DNA: TGTGCCAGCAGCCTTAGCGGAAACCAAGAGACCCAGTACTTC

D: .
size: .
J: TRBJ1-1
V: TRBV19
CDR3: CASSRHGKDTEAFF
DNA: TGTGCCAGTAGCCGACATGGGAAGGACACTGAAGCTTTCTTT

D: TRBD1
size: once
J: TRBJ2-7
V: TRBV19
CDR3: CASSPGQTYEQYF
DNA: TGTGCCAGTAGTCCGGGACAGACCTACGAGCAGTACTTC

D: .
size: .
J: TRBJ1-1
V: TRBV27
CDR3: CASSLVRNTEAFF
DNA: TGTGCCAGCAGTTTGGTAAGGAACACTGAAGCTTTCTTT

D: .
size: .
J: TRBJ2-2
V: TRBV30
CDR3: CAWRSYGGTNTGELFF
DNA: TGTGCCTGGAGATCATATGGCGGCACGAACACCGGGGAGCTGTTTTTT

D: .
size: .
J: TRBJ2-7
V: TRBV6-6
CDR3: CASRKGGASYEQYF
DNA: TGTGCCAGCAGGAAGGGAGGCGCCTCCTACGAGCAGTACTTC

D: TRBD1
size: few
J: TRBJ1-2
V: TRBV5-1
CDR3: CASSVTGGEGYGYTF
DNA: TGCGCCAGCAGCGTCACAGGGGGCGAGGGGTATGGCTACACCTTC

D: TRBD1
size: .
J: TRBJ1-3
V: TRBV14
CDR3: CASSQAAQGTGGAVYSGNTIYF
DNA: TGTGCCAGCAGCCAAGCAGCGCAGGGGACAGGGGGCGCCGTGTATTCTGGAAACACCATATATTTT

D: .
size: .
J: TRBJ1-1
V: TRBV11-2
CDR3: CASSLVLNTEAFF
DNA: TGTGCCAGCAGCTTAGTCCTGAACACTGAAGCTTTCTTT

D: TRBD1
size: .
J: TRBJ2-7
V: TRBV11-3
CDR3: CASSLGQGGYEQYF
DNA: TGTGCCAGCAGCTTGGGACAGGGTGGCTACGAGCAGTACTTC

D: .
size: .
J: TRBJ1-1
V: TRBV30
CDR3: CAWSDGNTEAFF
DNA: TGTGCCTGGAGTGACGGCAACACTGAAGCTTTCTTT

D: .
size: few
J: TRBJ2-3
V: TRBV11-3
CDR3: CASSLPGPGGTDTQYF
DNA: TGTGCCAGCAGCTTACCCGGGCCGGGAGGCACAGATACGCAGTATTTT

D: .
size: few
J: TRBJ1-3
V: TRBV5-1
CDR3: CASSEGGSGNTIYF
DNA: TGCGCCAGCAGCGAGGGGGGCTCTGGAAACACCATATATTTT

D: .
size: .
J: TRBJ2-4
V: TRBV18
CDR3: CASSPQGSSLAKNIQYF
DNA: TGTGCCAGCTCACCACAAGGGTCTAGCCTAGCCAAAAACATTCAGTACTTC

D: TRBD2
size: .
J: TRBJ2-7
V: TRBV18
CDR3: CASSQLAGAYEQYF
DNA: TGTGCCAGCTCACAACTAGCGGGAGCCTACGAGCAGTACTTC

D: .
size: .
J: TRBJ2-5
V: TRBV5-4
CDR3: CASSWSFGSETQYF
DNA: TGTGCCAGCAGCTGGAGTTTTGGGTCAGAGACCCAGTACTTC

D: TRBD1
size: .
J: TRBJ1-1
V: TRBV5-1
CDR3: CASSRQGGDTEAFF
DNA: TGCGCCAGCTCCCGACAGGGAGGGGACACTGAAGCTTTCTTT

D: .
size: .
J: TRBJ2-1
V: TRBV10-2
CDR3: CASSGNRGSSYNEQFF
DNA: TGCGCCAGCAGTGGCAACCGGGGAAGCTCCTACAATGAGCAGTTCTTC

D: .
size: .
J: TRBJ2-1
V: TRBV29-1
CDR3: CSVDGGGSSYNEQFF
DNA: TGCAGCGTTGATGGGGGCGGGAGCTCCTACAATGAGCAGTTCTTC

D: .
size: .
J: TRBJ2-1
V: TRBV7-9
CDR3: CASSFPAGEQFF
DNA: TGTGCCAGCAGCTTTCCGGCTGGTGAGCAGTTCTTC

D: .
size: once
J: TRBJ2-3
V: TRBV6-5
CDR3: CASNRGSSTDTQYF
DNA: TGTGCCAGCAATAGGGGGTCTAGCACAGATACGCAGTATTTT

D: .
size: once
J: TRBJ1-3
V: TRBV7-2
CDR3: CASRLAGDGNTIYF
DNA: TGTGCCAGCCGCCTGGCAGGGGACGGAAACACCATATATTTT

D: TRBD1
size: few
J: TRBJ2-7
V: TRBV28
CDR3: CASSATGTGIEQYF
DNA: TGTGCCAGCAGTGCAACCGGGACAGGGATCGAGCAGTACTTC

D: .
size: .
J: TRBJ1-3
V: TRBV13
CDR3: CASSAGDGNTIYF
DNA: TGTGCCAGCAGCGCTGGCGACGGAAACACCATATATTTT

D: .
size: .
J: TRBJ2-2
V: TRBV29-1
CDR3: CSVGPNTGELFF
DNA: TGCAGCGTGGGTCCGAACACCGGGGAGCTGTTTTTT

D: TRBD2
size: .
J: TRBJ2-2
V: TRBV19
CDR3: CASRNRLASFTGELFF
DNA: TGTGCCAGTAGAAATCGACTAGCGTCGTTCACCGGGGAGCTGTTTTTT

D: .
size: .
J: TRBJ1-1
V: TRBV29-1
CDR3: CSSTYTNTEAFF
DNA: TGCAGTTCGACGTATACAAACACTGAAGCTTTCTTT

D: .
size: few
J: TRBJ1-5
V: TRBV30
CDR3: CAWSSGYGNEPQHF
DNA: TGTGCCTGGAGTTCCGGGTACGGTAACGAGCCCCAGCATTTT

D: TRBD1
size: .
J: TRBJ1-2
V: TRBV7-9
CDR3: CASSMDRGRDYGYTF
DNA: TGTGCCAGCAGCATGGACAGGGGGCGCGATTATGGCTACACCTTC

D: .
size: .
J: TRBJ2-5
V: TRBV7-6
CDR3: CASSLVGKETQYF
DNA: TGTGCCAGCAGCTTAGTGGGGAAAGAGACCCAGTACTTC

D: TRBD1
size: .
J: TRBJ1-4
V: TRBV27
CDR3: CASSPGQRNEKLFF
DNA: TGTGCCAGCAGCCCGGGACAGCGCAATGAAAAACTGTTTTTT

D: .
size: few
J: TRBJ2-7
V: TRBV2
CDR3: CASSASGALYEQYF
DNA: TGTGCCAGCAGTGCCTCCGGGGCGCTGTACGAGCAGTACTTC

D: .
size: once
J: TRBJ2-2
V: TRBV11-3
CDR3: CASSLSRGAGELFF
DNA: TGTGCCAGCAGCCTCAGCAGGGGGGCCGGGGAGCTGTTTTTT

D: TRBD1
size: .
J: TRBJ1-4
V: TRBV19
CDR3: CASSARTGRGEKLFF
DNA: TGTGCCAGTAGTGCCCGGACAGGGCGGGGTGAAAAACTGTTTTTT

D: .
size: .
J: TRBJ2-6
V: TRBV11-1
CDR3: CASSNRALSGANVLTF
DNA: TGTGCCAGCAGCAATCGGGCCCTTTCTGGGGCCAACGTCCTGACTTTC

D: .
size: .
J: TRBJ2-1
V: TRBV2
CDR3: CASSDGAGQFF
DNA: TGTGCCAGCAGTGACGGGGCAGGGCAGTTCTTC

D: .
size: .
J: TRBJ1-5
V: TRBV7-2
CDR3: CASSLMMGTSQPQHF
DNA: TGTGCCAGCAGCCTCATGATGGGGACAAGTCAGCCCCAGCATTTT

D: TRBD2
size: .
J: TRBJ2-2
V: TRBV18
CDR3: CASSPMLGGSRTGELFF
DNA: TGTGCCAGCTCACCAATGCTTGGCGGGAGTCGAACCGGGGAGCTGTTTTTT

D: TRBD1
size: .
J: TRBJ1-2
V: TRBV18
CDR3: CASSHDRVDHYGYTF
DNA: TGTGCCAGCTCGCACGACAGGGTTGATCACTATGGCTACACCTTC

D: TRBD2
size: .
J: TRBJ2-7
V: TRBV10-2
CDR3: CASSEFGGGTSGSRYEQYF
DNA: TGCGCCAGCAGTGAGTTTGGCGGTGGGACTAGCGGGAGTAGGTACGAGCAGTACTTC

D: .
size: .
J: TRBJ2-5
V: TRBV30
CDR3: CAWSAQETQYF
DNA: TGTGCCTGGAGTGCCCAAGAGACCCAGTACTTC

D: .
size: .
J: TRBJ2-1
V: TRBV13
CDR3: CASVGRTGNEQFF
DNA: TGTGCCAGCGTCGGGAGAACGGGGAATGAGCAGTTCTTC

D: .
size: .
J: TRBJ1-4
V: TRBV7-6
CDR3: CASSLGAKEKLFF
DNA: TGTGCCAGCAGCTTAGGTGCAAAGGAAAAACTGTTTTTT

D: .
size: .
J: TRBJ1-4
V: TRBV7-2
CDR3: CASSLAAGVNEKLFF
DNA: TGTGCCAGCAGCTTAGCGGCAGGGGTTAATGAAAAACTGTTTTTT

D: TRBD2
size: .
J: TRBJ2-4
V: TRBV5-1
CDR3: CASSTGLAPKNIQYF
DNA: TGCGCCAGCAGCACAGGACTAGCCCCCAAAAACATTCAGTACTTC

D: TRBD1
size: .
J: TRBJ1-2
V: TRBV5-4
CDR3: CASSFGGSQTGTDGYTF
DNA: TGTGCCAGCAGCTTTGGGGGATCGCAGACAGGGACGGATGGCTACACCTTC

D: TRBD1
size: .
J: TRBJ2-4
V: TRBV7-9
CDR3: CASSLGTGVLNIQYF
DNA: TGTGCCAGCAGCTTAGGGACAGGGGTGTTGAACATTCAGTACTTC

D: .
size: .
J: TRBJ1-5
V: TRBV11-2
CDR3: CASSSNPTGNPLGQHF
DNA: TGTGCCAGCAGCTCCAATCCAACAGGGAACCCTTTAGGGCAGCATTTT

D: .
size: .
J: TRBJ1-4
V: TRBV30
CDR3: CAWTGLGEKLFF
DNA: TGTGCCTGGACGGGACTAGGTGAAAAACTGTTTTTT

D: .
size: .
J: TRBJ2-5
V: TRBV7-2
CDR3: CASSLARQRVETQYF
DNA: TGTGCCAGCAGCTTAGCCCGACAGAGGGTAGAGACCCAGTACTTC

D: .
size: .
J: TRBJ2-7
V: TRBV2
CDR3: CASSDRGPPYEQYF
DNA: TGTGCCAGCAGTGACAGGGGCCCCCCCTACGAGCAGTACTTC

D: .
size: .
J: TRBJ2-3
V: TRBV7-9
CDR3: CASRERTHTDTQYF
DNA: TGTGCCAGCAGGGAGCGGACTCACACAGATACGCAGTATTTT